These T cell receptor beta chains were read from a single sample in a study of beta chain features in type 1 diabetes. Repertoires were generated with immunoSEQ multiplex PCR, while TCRdb's copy carries only in-frame clones and drops some. Of under 130,000 clones in the sample, 25% to 35% are singletons; the top ten hold approximately 0.5%. The material sequenced was central memory CD4+ T cells from blood. Source of these receptors: a woman between 18 and 29 years old with type 1 diabetes. Each CDR3 is given with its conserved first and last residue. Each record gives: V gene, CDR3 protein.

V gene: TRBV2; CDR3 protein: CASSVIAVRAEQFF
V gene: TRBV5-6; CDR3 protein: CASSYPTSGLGEQFF
V gene: TRBV6-5; CDR3 protein: CASSYGADSYEQYF
V gene: TRBV5-4; CDR3 protein: CASSGQAGRSNTEAFF
V gene: TRBV7-7; CDR3 protein: CASSSSGSADTQYF
V gene: TRBV5-1; CDR3 protein: CASIGSGGAGGNEQFF
V gene: TRBV11-3; CDR3 protein: CASSEGAQDYGYTF
V gene: TRBV18; CDR3 protein: CASSPRRGNQGETQYF
V gene: TRBV6-5; CDR3 protein: CASSPRSATYEQYF
V gene: TRBV4-3; CDR3 protein: CASSQDPRDTEAFF
V gene: TRBV29-1; CDR3 protein: CSKRGTSGVSGANVLTF
V gene: TRBV5-1; CDR3 protein: CASSLEEGSDTQYF
V gene: TRBV2; CDR3 protein: CASRPGTGERLVF
V gene: TRBV5-1; CDR3 protein: CASSPAVGAGETQYF
V gene: TRBV5-4; CDR3 protein: CASSSLAGNDNEQFF
V gene: TRBV7-3; CDR3 protein: CASSLIADSTDTQYF
V gene: TRBV2; CDR3 protein: CASGRGSNTGELFF